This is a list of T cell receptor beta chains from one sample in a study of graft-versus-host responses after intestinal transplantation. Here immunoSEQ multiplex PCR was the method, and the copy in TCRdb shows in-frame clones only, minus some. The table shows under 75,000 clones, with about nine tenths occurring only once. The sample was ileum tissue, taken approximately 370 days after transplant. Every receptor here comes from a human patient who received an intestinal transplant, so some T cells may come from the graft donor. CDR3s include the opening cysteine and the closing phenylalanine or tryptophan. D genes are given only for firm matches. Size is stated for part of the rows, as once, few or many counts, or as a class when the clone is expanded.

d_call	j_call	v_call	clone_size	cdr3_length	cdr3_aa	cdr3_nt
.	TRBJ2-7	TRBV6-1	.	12	CASSVGILEQYF	TGTGCCAGCAGTGTTGGCATCCTGGAGCAGTACTTC
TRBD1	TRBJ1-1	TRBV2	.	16	CASRPGQGARNTEAFF	TGTGCCAGCAGACCGGGACAGGGGGCCAGGAACACTGAAGCTTTCTTT
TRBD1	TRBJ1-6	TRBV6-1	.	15	CASRDQGAGNSPLHF	TGTGCCAGCAGGGATCAGGGGGCAGGAAATTCACCCCTCCACTTT
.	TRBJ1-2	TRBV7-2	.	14	CASSLYSSNYGYTF	TGTGCCAGCAGCTTGTACAGTTCTAACTATGGCTACACCTTC
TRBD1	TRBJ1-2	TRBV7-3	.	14	CASSLTGGGYGYTF	TGTGCCAGCAGCTTAACAGGGGGCGGCTATGGCTACACCTTC
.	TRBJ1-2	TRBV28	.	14	CASSLSGSTAGYTF	TGTGCCAGCAGTCTTTCAGGGAGTACCGCTGGCTACACCTTC
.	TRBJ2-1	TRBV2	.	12	CASMGSYNEQFF	TGTGCCAGCATGGGCAGCTACAATGAGCAGTTCTTC
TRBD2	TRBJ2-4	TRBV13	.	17	CASSSEFGEGFGNIQYF	TGTGCCAGCAGCTCCGAATTCGGGGAGGGGTTCGGAAACATTCAGTACTTC
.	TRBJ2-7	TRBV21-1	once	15	CASSQDFPQSYEQYF	TGTGCCAGCAGCCAGGACTTCCCTCAGTCCTACGAGCAGTACTTC
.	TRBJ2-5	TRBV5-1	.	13	CASSLVRGETQYF	TGCGCCAGCAGCTTGGTAAGGGGGGAGACCCAGTACTTC
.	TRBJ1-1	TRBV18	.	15	CASSLLDSGMSEAFF	TGTGCCAGCTCACTTTTAGACAGCGGGATGTCTGAAGCTTTCTTT
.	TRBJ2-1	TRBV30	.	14	CAWSVLASRNEQFF	TGTGCCTGGAGTGTACTCGCGTCCCGTAATGAGCAGTTCTTC
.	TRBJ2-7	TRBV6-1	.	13	CASKDQPLGERYF	TGTGCCAGCAAGGATCAGCCCTTAGGTGAGCGGTACTTC
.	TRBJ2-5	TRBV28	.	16	CASSGRSSEYQETQYF	TGTGCCAGCAGTGGACGTAGCTCAGAGTACCAAGAGACCCAGTACTTC
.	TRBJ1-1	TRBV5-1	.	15	CASSYLESLNTEAFF	TGCGCCAGCAGCTACCTTGAGTCGCTTAACACTGAAGCTTTCTTT
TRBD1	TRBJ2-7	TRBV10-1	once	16	CASSSDREGPSYEQYF	TGCGCCAGCAGTTCCGACAGGGAAGGGCCCTCCTACGAGCAGTACTTC
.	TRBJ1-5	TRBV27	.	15	CASSPLFAGHQPQHF	TGTGCCAGCAGTCCCTTATTCGCCGGGCATCAGCCCCAGCATTTT
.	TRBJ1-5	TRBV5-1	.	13	CASSLLPNQPQHF	TGCGCCAGCAGCTTGCTCCCTAATCAGCCCCAGCATTTT
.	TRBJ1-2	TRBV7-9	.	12	CASSSGTYGYTF	TGTGCCAGCAGCTCCGGGACCTATGGCTACACCTTC
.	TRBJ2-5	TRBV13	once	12	CASGSAQETQYF	TGTGCCAGCGGCAGTGCCCAAGAGACCCAGTACTTC
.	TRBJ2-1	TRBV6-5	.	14	CASSNLGLHNEQFF	TGTGCCAGCAGTAACCTGGGACTGCACAATGAGCAGTTCTTC
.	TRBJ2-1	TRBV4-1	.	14	CASSQGPLANEQFF	TGCGCCAGCAGCCAAGGACCACTAGCCAATGAGCAGTTCTTC
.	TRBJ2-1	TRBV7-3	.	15	CASSPSGGRGNEQFF	TGTGCCAGCAGCCCTTCCGGGGGCCGGGGCAATGAGCAGTTCTTC
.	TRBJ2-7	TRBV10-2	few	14	CASSASGASYEQYF	TGCGCCAGCAGTGCCTCAGGGGCCTCCTACGAGCAGTACTTC
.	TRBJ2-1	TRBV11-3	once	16	CASSLGFSGPYNEQFF	TGTGCCAGCAGCTTAGGGTTCAGCGGGCCTTACAATGAGCAGTTCTTC
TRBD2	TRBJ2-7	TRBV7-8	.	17	CASSKLAGGPLRNEQYF	TGTGCCAGCAGTAAACTAGCGGGAGGGCCGTTAAGAAACGAGCAGTACTTC
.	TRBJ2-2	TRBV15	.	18	CATSSPRWDLRNTGELFF	TGTGCCACCAGCAGCCCAAGATGGGACTTACGGAACACCGGGGAGCTGTTTTTT
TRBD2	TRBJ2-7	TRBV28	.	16	CASSLVLAGTNHEQYF	TGTGCCAGCAGTTTAGTACTAGCGGGGACAAACCACGAGCAGTACTTC
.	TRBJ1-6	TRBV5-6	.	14	CASSLGVNNSPLHF	TGTGCCAGCAGCTTGGGGGTAAATAATTCACCCCTCCACTTT
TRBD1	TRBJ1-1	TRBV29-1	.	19	CSVAPTGLWGESINTEAFF	TGCAGCGTTGCCCCGACAGGGCTATGGGGCGAAAGCATCAACACTGAAGCTTTCTTT
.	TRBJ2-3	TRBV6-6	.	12	CASSTRTDTQYF	TGTGCCAGCAGTACTAGGACAGATACGCAGTATTTT
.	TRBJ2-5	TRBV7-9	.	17	CASSSDQGGMVKETQYF	TGTGCCAGCAGCTCCGACCAGGGGGGTATGGTTAAAGAGACCCAGTACTTC
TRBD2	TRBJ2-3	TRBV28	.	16	CASSPSGRAGTDTQYF	TGTGCCAGCAGTCCCAGCGGGAGGGCCGGCACAGATACGCAGTATTTT
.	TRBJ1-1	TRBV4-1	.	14	CASKSYGGPTEAFF	TGCGCCAGCAAATCATACGGAGGGCCCACTGAAGCTTTCTTT
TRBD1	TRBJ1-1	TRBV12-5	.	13	CASAIGGINEAFF	TGTGCTAGTGCCATAGGGGGCATTAATGAAGCTTTCTTT
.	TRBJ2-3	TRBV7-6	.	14	CASSESFWRGTQYF	TGTGCCAGCAGTGAGAGTTTTTGGAGGGGTACGCAGTATTTT
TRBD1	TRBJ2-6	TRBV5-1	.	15	CASSSRGPGANVLTF	TGCGCCAGCAGCTCAAGGGGGCCAGGGGCCAACGTCCTGACTTTC
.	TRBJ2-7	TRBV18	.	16	CASSPIPPASSYEQYF	TGTGCCAGCTCACCAATCCCCCCCGCTAGCTCCTACGAGCAGTACTTC
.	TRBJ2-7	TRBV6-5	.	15	CANSYSPGESYEQYF	TGTGCCAACAGTTACTCCCCAGGGGAGTCCTACGAGCAGTACTTC
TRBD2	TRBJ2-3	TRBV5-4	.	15	CASSLTGGRADTQYF	TGTGCCAGCAGCTTGACTGGCGGGAGGGCAGATACGCAGTATTTT
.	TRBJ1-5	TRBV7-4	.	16	CASSPREVKSNQPQHF	TGTGCCAGCAGCCCGAGGGAGGTTAAGAGCAATCAGCCCCAGCATTTT
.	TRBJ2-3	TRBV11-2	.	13	CASSLEAVDTQYF	TGTGCCAGCAGCTTAGAGGCTGTGGATACGCAGTATTTT
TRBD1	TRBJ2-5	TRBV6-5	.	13	CASSRTGRETQYF	TGTGCCAGCAGTCGGACAGGGCGGGAGACCCAGTACTTC
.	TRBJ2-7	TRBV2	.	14	CASSRRQTYYEQYF	TGTGCCAGCAGTAGACGACAGACCTACTACGAGCAGTACTTC
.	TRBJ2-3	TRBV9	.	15	CASSRGPSSTDTQYF	TGTGCCAGCAGCCGAGGGCCCTCTAGCACAGATACGCAGTATTTT
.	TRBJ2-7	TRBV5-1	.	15	CASSQAGSGPYEQYF	TGCGCCAGCAGCCAGGCCGGCTCCGGACCGTACGAGCAGTACTTC
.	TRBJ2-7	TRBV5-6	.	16	CASSSPSLTGPYEQYF	TGTGCCAGCAGCTCCCCCAGCCTAACAGGCCCCTACGAGCAGTACTTC
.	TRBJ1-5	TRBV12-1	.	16	CASSSPRGAGNQPQHF	TGTGCCAGCAGCTCCCCAAGGGGCGCGGGCAATCAGCCCCAGCATTTT
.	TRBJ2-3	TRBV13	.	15	CASSLGGDKSDTQYF	TGTGCCAGCAGCTTAGGGGGGGATAAATCAGATACGCAGTATTTT
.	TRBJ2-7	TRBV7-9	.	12	CASSQAADEQYF	TGTGCCAGCAGCCAGGCGGCGGACGAGCAGTACTTC
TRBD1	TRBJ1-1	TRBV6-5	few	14	CASSWTGGRTEAFF	TGTGCCAGCAGTTGGACAGGGGGGAGGACTGAAGCTTTCTTT
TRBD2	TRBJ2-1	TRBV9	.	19	CASSVTGLAGVGSYNEQFF	TGTGCCAGCAGCGTCACCGGACTAGCGGGAGTAGGCTCCTACAATGAGCAGTTCTTC
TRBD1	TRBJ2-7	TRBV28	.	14	CASRLRDRVYEQYF	TGTGCCAGCAGACTCCGGGACAGGGTTTACGAGCAGTACTTC
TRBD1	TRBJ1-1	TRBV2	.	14	CASSESQGATEAFF	TGTGCCAGCAGTGAGAGTCAGGGGGCCACTGAAGCTTTCTTT
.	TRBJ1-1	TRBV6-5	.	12	CASSYNGRDAFF	TGTGCCAGCAGTTACAACGGCAGGGATGCTTTCTTT
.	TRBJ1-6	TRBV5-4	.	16	CASSLAGRSYNSPLHF	TGTGCCAGCAGCTTGGCAGGGCGATCCTATAATTCACCCCTCCACTTT
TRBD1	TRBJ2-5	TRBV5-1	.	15	CASSLDRGTGETQYF	TGCGCCAGCAGCTTGGACAGGGGGACGGGAGAGACCCAGTACTTC
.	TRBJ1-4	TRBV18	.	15	CASSPRQGTNEKLFF	TGTGCCAGCTCACCACGTCAGGGGACTAATGAAAAACTGTTTTTT